The present T cell receptor (beta chain) was sequenced within a study of T cells in tumors after PD-1 blockade. Background on the study: Daily vismodegib 150 mg continued in a subset of anti-PD-1-treated patients. Findings and limits, study-wide: Some novel exhausted tumor clones appeared in pre-treatment blood, suggesting peripheral recruitment.

To note about this clone: No antigen is known for it. One end of the junction fails to match germline, which may point to a read error.

The CDR3 extends over 11 amino acids. Germline V gene lookup returns CDR1 SEHNR and CDR2 FQNEAQ (reference sequence). Clones were sequenced by immunoSEQ multiplex PCR, and TCRdb holds only the in-frame ones, with some missing. This sample has roughly 25,000 clones, with about 82% found just once. Sequencing was performed on PBMCs, taken after anti-PD-1 treatment. The TCR sequence derives from a human donor with basal cell carcinoma. The gene calls are TRBV7-9 and TRBJ1-1; 10 bases fit TRBD1. The CDR3 DNA sequence: TGTGCCAGCTATATTGGGGACAGGGGTCTCTTT. Translated: CASYIGDRGLF.